The 29 T cell receptor beta chains below come from one sample, sequenced in a study of blood T cell repertoires in COVID-19. Generated by immunoSEQ multiplex PCR, the TCRdb table keeps only in-frame clones and is missing some. The table lists 200,000 to 250,000 clones, around 86% of them singletons. The source material was peripheral blood. The receptors stem from a man aged 25 to 40 who had recovered from COVID-19.

This clone was detected many times. CDR3 region: CASSESGYRRPKDGYTF. CDR3 DNA sequence: TGCGCCAGCAGTGAATCGGGATACAGAAGACCGAAAGATGGCTACACCTTC. V and J are TRBV10-2 and TRBJ1-2; D call uncertain. Trimming pared 3 bases from V and 6 bases from J, leaving 23 bases between. This CDR3 region has 17 residues. Germline CDR1 and CDR2: WSHSY and SAAADI.

J is TRBJ2-5 and V is TRBV7-8, with 7 bases identical to TRBD2. Losses at the gene ends were 5 bases for V and 1 base for J; bases not matched to a gene: 7. Germline lookup yields CDR1 SGHVS and CDR2 FQNEAQ. The CDR3 contains 15 residues. The CDR3 coding sequence is TGTGCCAGCAGCCCGCAAGCGGGGACCCAAGAGACCCAGTACTTC. Translated, it gives CASSPQAGTQETQYF.

The chain combines TRBV6-1 with TRBJ1-3, with 7 bases matching TRBD1. Germline V CDR1 and CDR2: MNHNS, SASEGT. There are 15 residues in the CDR3. V was clipped by 2 bases and J by 10 bases; unmatched bases: 11. The CDR3: CASSEFGTAAGTIYF. The CDR3 DNA follows: TGTGCCAGCAGTGAATTTGGGACAGCGGCAGGTACCATATATTTT.

This chain uses TRBV2 with TRBJ1-1; no definite D call. V was trimmed by 4 bases and J by 1 base, leaving 7 bases between them. The length of the CDR3 is 13 residues. From germline, CDR1 is SNHLY and CDR2 FYNNEI. Written as DNA, the CDR3 is TGTGCCAGCAGTGGACAACAGAACACTGAAGCTTTCTTT. Protein: CASSGQQNTEAFF.

This clone appeared once. This rearrangement joins TRBV9 to TRBJ2-3; D not certain. Trimming removed 0 bases from V and 6 bases from J, with 23 bases in between. The germline gives CDR1 SGDLS, CDR2 YYNGEE. The CDR3 length is 18 residues. In DNA, the CDR3 is TGTGCCAGCAGCGTAGAAGCGACTCCCCTAAGTGCCCCGGATACGCAGTATTTT. Its translation is CASSVEATPLSAPDTQYF.

The chain employs TRBV7-2 and TRBJ2-1; tentatively, D is TRBD1 (6 bases). The V gene's germline CDR1 is SGHTA and CDR2 FQGNSA. There are 15 residues in the CDR3. The ends were cut back, 5 bases at V and 0 bases at J, with 11 bases in the middle. CDR3 sequence: CASSRTASSYNEQFF. The CDR3 coding sequence is TGTGCCAGCAGCCGGACAGCGAGCTCCTACAATGAGCAGTTCTTC.

This chain connects TRBV6-5 to TRBJ2-1; 7 bases map to TRBD2. CDR1 is MNHEY, CDR2 SVGAGI, per germline. Losses at the gene ends were 3 bases for V and 0 bases for J; bases not matched to a gene: 5. The CDR3 is 16 amino acids. Here the CDR3 reads CASSYTSVSSYNEQFF. The CDR3 region has the DNA TGTGCCAGCAGTTATACTAGCGTGAGCTCCTACAATGAGCAGTTCTTC.

Only a few counts were recorded for this clone. The genes are TRBV4-1 and TRBJ2-2, with D tentatively TRBD1 (5 bases). The V gene lost 1 base and the J gene lost 3 bases, with 9 bases spanning the gap. Germline-derived CDR1 and CDR2 are MGHRA and YSYEKL. The CDR3 contains 15 residues. The CDR3 DNA reads TGCGCCAGCAGCCAAGTTCAGGGCGACACCGGGGAGCTGTTTTTT. It translates to CASSQVQGDTGELFF.

This clone was counted ten times or more. The chain carries TRBV2 and TRBJ2-7; 7 nucleotides align to TRBD1. The CDR3 runs 13 residues. After removal of 6 bases from V and 5 bases from J, the junction contained 7 bases not matched to a gene. Germline lookup yields CDR1 SNHLY and CDR2 FYNNEI. The CDR3 sequence is CASRAPDRDEQYV. The DNA for the CDR3 is TGTGCCAGCAGAGCCCCCGACAGGGACGAGCAGTACGTC.

The chain carries TRBV5-1 and TRBJ2-3, with D perhaps TRBD2 (5 bases). The germline V gene encodes CDR1 SGHRS and CDR2 YFSETQ. Trimming removed 3 bases at V and 0 bases at J, with 11 bases between. This CDR3 is 15 amino acids long. The CDR3 sequence is CASSSGRTSTDTQYF. CDR3 DNA sequence: TGCGCCAGCAGCTCGGGGAGAACTAGCACAGATACGCAGTATTTT.

V gene TRBV5-5 combines with J gene TRBJ2-7; 8 bases agree with TRBD1. The length of the CDR3 is 15 residues. From germline, CDR1 is SGHKS and CDR2 YYEKEE (reference sequence). V was pared by 2 bases and J by 2 bases, with 6 bases of the junction left unmatched. The CDR3, as DNA: TGTGCCAGCAGCTTAATGACAGGGGATACCTACGAGCAGTACTTC. Amino acids: CASSLMTGDTYEQYF.

The gene calls are TRBV10-2 and TRBJ2-5, with a weak D call TRBD2 (6 bases). Trimming removed 7 bases from V and 0 bases from J, with 12 bases in between. The CDR3 runs 14 residues. Germline V gene sequence: CDR1 WSHSY, CDR2 SAAADI. CDR3 DNA: TGCGCCAGCACTAGCGTCCCCCACCAAGAGACCCAGTACTTC. It translates to CASTSVPHQETQYF.

The chain couples TRBV4-1 to TRBJ1-2; a possible D gene is TRBD1 (5 bases). Germline-derived CDR1 and CDR2 are MGHRA and YSYEKL. CDR3 length equals 13 residues. Trimming pared 0 bases from V and 6 bases from J, leaving 8 bases between. The CDR3 sequence is CASSQDLRDGYTF. The CDR3 DNA reads TGCGCCAGCAGCCAAGATCTCAGGGATGGCTACACCTTC.

In its sample, this clone was seen once. The chain's CDR3 is CAPPEGYTF. DNA for the CDR3: TGTGCCCCACCGGAGGGCTACACCTTC. This rearrangement joins TRBV30 to TRBJ1-2; D gene uncertain. The CDR3 is 9 amino acids. Per germline, CDR1 GTSNPN and CDR2 SVGIG (reference sequence). V dropped 8 bases and J dropped 8 bases, with 9 bases sitting between them.

The chain joins TRBV7-2 to TRBJ2-3, with 9 bases identical to TRBD2. V shed 9 bases and J 2 bases; nucleotides not matched to a gene: 12. Germline V gene data show CDR1 as SGHTA and CDR2 as FQGNSA. The length of the CDR3 is 16 residues. CDR3 nucleotides: TGTGCCAGAGGGGCGGGGGGGCCACTTTTCACAGATACGCAGTATTTT. This gives the protein CARGAGGPLFTDTQYF.

This chain joins TRBV20-1 and TRBJ1-2; no clear D. The CDR3 length is 13 residues. V was shortened by 3 bases and J by 2 bases, with 10 bases between the two germline ends. The germline gives CDR1 DFQATT, CDR2 SNEGSKA (reference sequence). The CDR3 sequence is CSASVEVNYGYTF. As DNA, the CDR3 is TGCAGTGCTAGTGTGGAGGTGAACTATGGCTACACCTTC.

The chain couples TRBV6-1 to TRBJ2-7; D is ambiguous. Germline V CDR1 and CDR2: MNHNS, SASEGT. The CDR3 has 13 amino acids. Trimming shortened V by 3 bases and J by 4 bases, and 10 bases separated the two germline ends. This CDR3 is CASSEARLYEQYF. CDR3 DNA sequence: TGTGCCAGCAGTGAGGCCAGATTATACGAGCAGTACTTC.

The chain employs TRBV5-1 and TRBJ2-3; D is perhaps TRBD2 (7 bases). The ends were cut back, 4 bases at V and 3 bases at J, with 18 bases in the middle. CDR1 is SGHRS, CDR2 YFSETQ, per germline. CDR3 length: 16 residues. CDR3 region: CASSAGAVSWTDTQYF. DNA of the CDR3: TGCGCCAGCAGCGCGGGGGCCGTATCTTGGACAGATACGCAGTATTTT.

This clone was detected a few times. V is TRBV21-1 and J is TRBJ2-2; the table's D call, TRBD1, was not checked against the DNA. TRBV21-1 is noted as a pseudogene. This CDR3 comprises 15 residues. This chain's CDR3 is CASSKVIQMTGELFF. DNA for the CDR3: TGTGCCAGCAGCAAAGTGATACAGATGACCGGGGAGCTGTTTTTT.

V usage is TRBV5-1 and J usage is TRBJ2-5, with D possibly matching TRBD2 (6 bases). Germline loops: CDR1 SGHRS, CDR2 YFSETQ. This CDR3 has 14 residues. V shed 0 bases and J shed 5 bases, with 11 bases lying between them. CDR3 residues: CASSLGRRDETQYF. The CDR3, as DNA: TGCGCCAGCAGCTTGGGGCGGAGGGATGAGACCCAGTACTTC.

The V gene is TRBV3-1 (or the pseudogene TRBV3-2), the J gene TRBJ2-3; the match to TRBD2 covers 10 bases. This CDR3 has 14 residues. Germline V CDR1 and CDR2: LGHDT, YNNKEL (reference sequence). The V and J ends lost 6 bases and 7 bases, in that order; junction bases with no gene match: 7. The CDR3 spells CASSPLAGPHTQYF. CDR3 DNA sequence: TGTGCCAGCAGTCCACTAGCGGGGCCCCATACGCAGTATTTT.

The rearrangement joins TRBV7-9 to TRBJ2-1; 11 bases match TRBD2. CDR1 and CDR2 from the germline V gene are SEHNR and FQNEAQ (reference sequence). Germline trimming cut 3 bases from V and 8 bases from J; bases unmatched to any gene: 6. The CDR3 has 15 amino acids. The DNA for the CDR3 is TGTGCCAGCAGCTTTGATAGCGGGGGGGTATATGAGCAGTTCTTC. This encodes CASSFDSGGVYEQFF.

The J gene is TRBJ2-1, the V gene TRBV6-1, with TRBD1 as a possible D gene (6 bases). This CDR3 contains 14 residues. Germline lookup yields CDR1 MNHNS and CDR2 SASEGT. V shed 3 bases and J shed 7 bases, with 13 bases lying between them. CDR3 sequence: CASSERQVRNEQFF. As DNA, the CDR3 is TGTGCCAGCAGTGAGCGACAGGTTCGGAATGAGCAGTTCTTC.

This clone occurred once. This chain uses TRBV5-1 with TRBJ1-6; 7 positions match TRBD1. The ends lost 0 bases at V and 5 bases at J; junction bases unmatched: 5. The CDR3 runs 16 residues. Germline loops: CDR1 SGHRS, CDR2 YFSETQ. This CDR3 is CASSLEGGRNNSPLHF. DNA of the CDR3: TGCGCCAGCAGCTTGGAAGGGGGCAGGAATAATTCACCCCTCCACTTT.

The chain couples TRBV3-1 (or the pseudogene TRBV3-2) to TRBJ1-6, with 9 bases lining up with TRBD1. The junction had 1 base not matched to a gene; V was cut back by 4 bases and J by 3 bases. CDR3 size: 15 residues. The germline V gene has CDR1 LGHDT and CDR2 YNNKEL (reference sequence). CDR3 sequence reads: CASSRTGVYNSPLHF. DNA of the CDR3: TGTGCCAGCAGCCGGACAGGGGTCTATAATTCACCCCTCCACTTT.

V is TRBV28 and J is TRBJ2-1; 8 bases map to TRBD2. J gave up 0 bases and V 6 bases, and 10 bases lay outside the gene matches. The CDR3 has 17 residues. Per the germline V gene, CDR1 is MDHEN and CDR2 is SYDVKM. DNA of the CDR3: TGTGCCAGCAGCTTACCCCGGGGGGGACCCTCCTACAATGAGCAGTTCTTC. It translates to CASSLPRGGPSYNEQFF.

This clone showed up many times. The chain combines TRBV19 with TRBJ1-2; D is possibly TRBD1 (5 bases). The V gene's germline CDR1 is LNHDA and CDR2 SQIVND (reference sequence). The CDR3 spans 15 residues. The germline V and J ends were trimmed by 1 base and 4 bases, with 13 bases remaining between them. This CDR3 reads CASSIAAGRGYGYTF. The CDR3 DNA sequence: TGTGCCAGTAGTATAGCCGCAGGGCGGGGCTATGGCTACACCTTC.

The V gene is TRBV11-1, the J gene TRBJ1-1; TRBD1 aligns across 10 bases. With 5 bases clipped from V and 7 bases from J, the junction kept 13 bases outside the gene matches. Germline loops: CDR1 SGHAT, CDR2 FQDESV (reference sequence). The length of the CDR3 is 16 residues. The CDR3 loop reads CASSLGTGAQGVEAFF. The CDR3 DNA is TGTGCCAGCAGCCTTGGGACAGGGGCCCAGGGGGTTGAAGCTTTCTTT. Supplemented by reference TRBV11-1 and TRBJ1-1, the full variable domain reads EAEVAQSPRYKITEKSQAVAFWCDPISGHATLYWYRQILGQGPELLVQFQDESVVDDSQLPKDRFSAERLKGVDSTLKIQPAELGDSAMYLCASSLGTGAQGVEAFFGQGTRLTVV.

This clone was picked up one time. The rearrangement links TRBV9 to TRBJ1-4; 10 bases are a match to TRBD1. V was clipped by 3 bases and J by 8 bases; unmatched bases: 16. Per the germline V gene, CDR1 is SGDLS and CDR2 is YYNGEE. This CDR3 has 18 residues. The CDR3 here is CASSDSPLRGTGDEKLFF. The DNA of the CDR3 is TGTGCCAGCAGCGACTCCCCTCTCCGGGGGACAGGGGACGAAAAACTGTTTTTT.